This TCR beta chain was recovered during a study of tumor-infiltrating lymphocytes in oesophageal squamous cell carcinoma. This clonotype was recorded many times. TCRdb independently ran MiXCR on the PCR reads; one entry per CDR3 protein. The table lists 20,000 or so distinct CDR3 sequences, more than 40% of them singletons. The CDR3 spans 13 residues. The V segment lost 0 bases and the J segment 10 bases; nucleotides outside the gene matches: 4. Per the germline V gene, CDR1 is SGHRS and CDR2 is YFSETQ. V usage is TRBV5-1 and J usage is TRBJ2-1, with TRBD2 matching over 7 bases. The sequenced sample was normal esophageal tissue next to the tumor. This clonotype was obtained from a male donor with esophageal squamous cell carcinoma. CDR3 amino acids: CASSLGGGREQFF. The CDR3 DNA sequence: TGCGCCAGCAGCTTGGGGGGAGGGCGGGAGCAGTTCTTC.